This TCR beta chain was identified in a study of persistence of HIV-infected CD4 T cells (TCRdb year 2020). About the investigation overall: The study isolated CMV- and HIV-1 Gag-responding CD4+ T cells from ART-treated individuals to examine antigen-driven clonal expansion of HIV-1-infected cells. The median time the participants had spent on suppressive ART was 7 to 9 years. Peripheral blood samples of up to about 200 mL were taken at multiple time points, with the exception of a couple of participants who underwent leukapheresis at a single time point. The clonality of all cells in each sorted population was measured by TCRbeta sequencing, and the clonality of infected cells was measured by proviral sequencing. In the cross-participant TCR cluster analysis, eight or nine participants were included for CMV and six or seven participants were included for Gag.

The label giving this sample's treatment or condition can be read as: suppressive antiretroviral therapy. Lysates of CMV-infected fibroblasts were used at 10 ug/mL for cell stimulation. Nonresponding CD40L-negative CD69-negative CD45RO-high memory CD4+ T cells were sorted as memory populations depleted of antigen-responding cells. Participants were HIV-1-infected adults who started suppressive ART during chronic infection. Plasma HIV-1 RNA had been undetectable (below 50 copies/mL) in participants for at least 4 years. To be included, a participant needed positive CMV serology and a CD4+ T cell count above 400 cells/uL. Before stimulation, PBMCs were isolated using density centrifugation and then depleted of CD8+ T cells. Stimulation of CD8-depleted PBMCs was carried out for roughly 19 hours with anti-CD28/CD49d costimulation, CD40-blocking antibody and enfuvirtide, to prevent new infections. Cell sorting was done on a Beckman Coulter MoFlo Legacy or XDP sorter, and dead cells were excluded with propidium iodide. The QIAamp DNA Mini Kit was used for genomic DNA extraction from samples above one million cells, and the Quick-DNA Microprep Kit was used otherwise.

About this clone itself: What this receptor recognizes is not known. No per-base quality is available; no much larger clone lies one base away.

The immunoSEQ hsTCRB assay version 4, run in survey mode, was used to sequence TCRbeta repertoires from genomic DNA. For TCRbeta sequencing, genomic DNA was diluted to 10 ng/uL, and up to 1 ug was used per sample. The published analysis was carried out like this. TCRbeta data were analyzed in ImmunoSeq Analyzer 3.0, with diversity computed on productive nucleotide rearrangements. Using the Immunarch R package, lower-bound TCR diversity was estimated with the improved Chao index and clonality was estimated with the Gini coefficient. Different nucleotide rearrangements encoding the same CDR3beta amino acid sequence were counted as distinct clonotypes. Differential abundance analysis found TCRbeta sequences that were significantly enriched in antigen-responding cells compared with anti-CD3/anti-CD28-activated cells. Using predicted peptide-MHC specificity as the basis, GLIPH2 grouped TCRs into clusters, both for each participant individually and for the merged data sets that combined participants. Imported from immuneACCESS, the table was reduced by TCRdb to in-frame sequences with V and J called. These copies leave out some clones; in studies compared against another copy, an unresolved V gene accounts for under half, and the cause of the remainder is not known. The V and J calls and clone size were taken over from that table, and D and trimming were inferred from the DNA. Present in this sample are 46,000 or so clones, 75% to 85% of which were seen just once. 3% of the sample is held by the ten biggest clonotypes.

In the germline V gene, CDR1 corresponds to SQVTM and CDR2 to ANQGSEA. The CDR3 starts with the cysteine, ends with the phenylalanine, and has 14 residues. Only the CDR3 part of the read is kept: 42 bases, read in frame from the first base. V is pared back by 5 bases and J by 0 bases, with 11 bases lying between the germline termini. Broader findings and caveats from the paper: A correlation was observed between TCR oligoclonality and proviral oligoclonality within the same sorted populations. Enrichment of degenerate expanded CDR3beta sequences was found in antigen-responding cells, suggesting convergent selection of CD4+ responses to CMV and Gag. Only a small number of individuals took part in the study, and the range of antigens tested was limited. Bulk TCR analyses could not be limited to the rare CMV-responding cells that actually contained HIV-1 proviruses. TCRbeta richness in CMV- and Gag-responding cells was significantly lower than in anti-CD3/anti-CD28-responding cells; CMV-responding cells had higher oligoclonality than CD3/CD28-stimulated and Gag-responding cells.

The chain employs TRBV29-1 and TRBJ1-3, with no confidently assigned D gene. The source was CD4+ T cells sorted from PBMCs after roughly 19-hour stimulation, collected from a patient who received antiretroviral therapy. This specimen's cell subset or site label, per the study, means: CD40L-CD69- CD45RO-high memory CD4 T cells not responding to CMV lysate. The sequence was obtained from an adult man with HIV who was CMV-seropositive. The CDR3 in this case is CSVNSASSGNTIYF. The DNA sequence follows: TGCAGCGTTAACTCCGCGAGCTCTGGAAACACCATATATTTT.